A single T cell receptor beta chain is shown here with its context. Its specificity is not known. These data originate in a study of cytomegalovirus exposure and HLA in healthy donors. Clones were read by immunoSEQ multiplex PCR, and TCRdb kept only the in-frame ones, dropping some. The sample lists under 85,000 clones, 90% to 95% occurring once. This CDR3 region has 15 residues. Germline CDR1 SGHDT, CDR2 YYEEEE. The V gene end was trimmed by 3 bases and the J gene end by 4 bases; junction bases not matched to a gene: 5. Study-level results: Among the CMV-associated chains, a few were confirmed in vitro as specific for CMV antigens. Overall, about 160 TCR beta chains were annotated as cytomegalovirus-associated.

Sequenced input: PBMCs. This TCR was sampled from a woman between 18 and 29 years old in good health and CMV-seronegative. The chain is built from TRBV5-6 and TRBJ2-3; 10 bases are a match to TRBD1. The CDR3 coding sequence is TGTGCCAGCAGCTGGACAGGGGGGACCCCAGATACGCAGTATTTT. This sequence encodes CASSWTGGTPDTQYF.